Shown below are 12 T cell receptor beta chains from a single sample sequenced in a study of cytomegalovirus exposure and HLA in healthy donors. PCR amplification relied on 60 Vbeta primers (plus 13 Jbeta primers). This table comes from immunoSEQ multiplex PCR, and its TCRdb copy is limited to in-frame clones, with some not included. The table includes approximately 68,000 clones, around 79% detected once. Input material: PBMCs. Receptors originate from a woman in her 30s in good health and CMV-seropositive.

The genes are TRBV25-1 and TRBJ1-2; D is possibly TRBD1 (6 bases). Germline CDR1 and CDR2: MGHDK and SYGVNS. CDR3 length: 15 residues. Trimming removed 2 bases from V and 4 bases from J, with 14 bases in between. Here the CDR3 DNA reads TGTGCCAGCAGTGAAAAGGGGGGGCCGGGCTATGGCTACACCTTC. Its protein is CASSEKGGPGYGYTF.

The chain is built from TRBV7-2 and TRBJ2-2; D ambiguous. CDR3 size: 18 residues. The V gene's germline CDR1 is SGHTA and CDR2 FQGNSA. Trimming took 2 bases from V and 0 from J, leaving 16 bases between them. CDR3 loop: CASSLFGRESANTGELFF. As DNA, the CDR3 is TGTGCCAGCAGCTTATTCGGTAGAGAATCTGCGAACACCGGGGAGCTGTTTTTT.

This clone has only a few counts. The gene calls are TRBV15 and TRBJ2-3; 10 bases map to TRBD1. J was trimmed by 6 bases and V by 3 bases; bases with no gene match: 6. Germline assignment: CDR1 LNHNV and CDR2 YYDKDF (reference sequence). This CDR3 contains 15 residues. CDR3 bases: TGTGCCACCAGCAGTGGGACAGGGGTTGCGGATACGCAGTATTTT. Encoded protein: CATSSGTGVADTQYF.

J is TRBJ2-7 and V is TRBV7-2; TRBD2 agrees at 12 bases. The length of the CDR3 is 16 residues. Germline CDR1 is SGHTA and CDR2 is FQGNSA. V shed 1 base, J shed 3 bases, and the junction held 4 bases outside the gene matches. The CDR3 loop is CASSLGTSGKVYEQYF. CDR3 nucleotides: TGTGCCAGCAGCTTAGGGACTAGCGGGAAAGTCTACGAGCAGTACTTC.

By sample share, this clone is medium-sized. CDR3 bases: TGTGCCAGCAGCCAATTGACAGGGGTCGAGAGCAATCAGCCCCAGCATTTT. Encoded protein: CASSQLTGVESNQPQHF. The chain employs TRBV16 and TRBJ1-5, with TRBD1 matching over 8 bases. CDR1 is KGHSY, CDR2 FQNENV, per germline. The CDR3 has 17 amino acids. V trimming: 1 base; J trimming: 1 base; junction bases outside the gene matches: 6.

The CDR3 protein is CASSPRSGANVLTF. The CDR3 DNA reads as TGTGCCAGTAGTCCCCGTAGCGGGGCCAACGTCCTGACTTTC. The rearrangement links TRBV19 to TRBJ2-6; no reliable D call. Looked up from germline, CDR1 is LNHDA and CDR2 is SQIVND (reference sequence). The CDR3 sequence is 14 residues long. The V end was cut by 5 bases, the J end by 4 bases, with 9 bases between. The whole variable domain, filled in from reference TRBV19 and TRBJ2-6, reads DGGITQSPKYLFRKEGQNVTLSCEQNLNHDAMYWYRQDPGQGLRLIYYSQIVNDFQKGDIAEGYSVSREKKESFPLTVTSAQKNPTAFYLCASSPRSGANVLTFGAGSRLTVL.

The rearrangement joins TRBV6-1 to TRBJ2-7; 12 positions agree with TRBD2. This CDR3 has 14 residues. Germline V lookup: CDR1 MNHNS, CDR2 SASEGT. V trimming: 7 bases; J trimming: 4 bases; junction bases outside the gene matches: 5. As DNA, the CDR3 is TGTGCCAGCAAGCCGACTAGCGGGAGTTACGAGCAGTACTTC. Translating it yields CASKPTSGSYEQYF.

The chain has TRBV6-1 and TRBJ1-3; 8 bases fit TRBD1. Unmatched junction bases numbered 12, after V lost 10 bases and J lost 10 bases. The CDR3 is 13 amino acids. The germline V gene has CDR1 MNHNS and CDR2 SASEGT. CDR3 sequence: CATLGQGRGTIYF. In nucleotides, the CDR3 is TGTGCCACCTTAGGACAGGGACGGGGAACCATATATTTT.

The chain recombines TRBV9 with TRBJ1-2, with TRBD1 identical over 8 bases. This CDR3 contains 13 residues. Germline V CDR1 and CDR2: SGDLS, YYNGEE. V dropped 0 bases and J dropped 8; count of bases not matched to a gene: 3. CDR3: CASSVGQGLGYTF. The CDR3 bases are TGTGCCAGCAGCGTAGGACAGGGGCTCGGCTACACCTTC.

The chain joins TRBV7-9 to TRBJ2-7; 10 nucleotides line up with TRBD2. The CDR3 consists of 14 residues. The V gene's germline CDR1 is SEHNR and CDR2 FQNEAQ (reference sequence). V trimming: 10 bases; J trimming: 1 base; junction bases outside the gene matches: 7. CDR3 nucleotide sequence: TGTGCCACAAAAAGGACTAGCGGATCCTACGAGCAGTACTTC. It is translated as CATKRTSGSYEQYF.

This chain's CDR3 is CASNSENAADTQYF. CDR3 DNA: TGCGCCAGCAATTCCGAGAACGCGGCAGATACGCAGTATTTT. The chain combines TRBV5-1 with TRBJ2-3, with D uncertain. Germline CDR1 reads SGHRS; CDR2 reads YFSETQ. Deletions cut 6 bases from V and 4 bases from J, with 15 bases between. This CDR3 spans 14 amino acids.

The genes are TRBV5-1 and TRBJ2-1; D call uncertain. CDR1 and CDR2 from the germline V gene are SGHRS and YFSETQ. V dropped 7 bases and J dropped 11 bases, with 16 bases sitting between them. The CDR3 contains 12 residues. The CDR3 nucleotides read TGCGCCAGCTATTCCGGTTTTACTAAGCAGTTCTTC. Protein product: CASYSGFTKQFF.